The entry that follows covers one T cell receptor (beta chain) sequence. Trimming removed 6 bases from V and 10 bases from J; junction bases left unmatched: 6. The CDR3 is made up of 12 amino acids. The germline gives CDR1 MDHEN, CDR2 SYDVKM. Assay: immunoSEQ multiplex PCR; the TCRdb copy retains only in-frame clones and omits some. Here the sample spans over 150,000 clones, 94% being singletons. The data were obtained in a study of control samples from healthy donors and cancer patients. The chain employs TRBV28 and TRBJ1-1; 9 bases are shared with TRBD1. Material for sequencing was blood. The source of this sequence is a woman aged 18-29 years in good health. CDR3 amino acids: CASSLGTGLAFF. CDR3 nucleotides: TGTGCCAGCAGCTTAGGGACAGGGCTAGCTTTCTTT.